This T cell receptor beta chain was identified in a study of blood T cell repertoires in COVID-19. The wider study: Acute and convalescent COVID-19 samples came from the United States, Italy and Spain.

Measured with immunoSEQ multiplex PCR; TCRdb has only the in-frame clones, and not every one. The top ten clones hold over 8% of a sample with 150,000 or so clones, roughly 84% of them seen once. Germline CDR1 reads KGHSH; CDR2 reads LQKENI. After removal of 3 bases from V and 6 bases from J, the junction contained 9 bases not matched to a gene. The CDR3 is 15 residues long. The TCR originated in a woman aged 60-75 years with acute or convalescent COVID-19. The source material was peripheral blood. This chain links TRBV18 with TRBJ2-7; 9 positions agree with TRBD1. CDR3 DNA: TGTGCCAGCTCACCCACCGGGACAGGGCCGGGCGAGCAGTACTTC. Residues: CASSPTGTGPGEQYF.